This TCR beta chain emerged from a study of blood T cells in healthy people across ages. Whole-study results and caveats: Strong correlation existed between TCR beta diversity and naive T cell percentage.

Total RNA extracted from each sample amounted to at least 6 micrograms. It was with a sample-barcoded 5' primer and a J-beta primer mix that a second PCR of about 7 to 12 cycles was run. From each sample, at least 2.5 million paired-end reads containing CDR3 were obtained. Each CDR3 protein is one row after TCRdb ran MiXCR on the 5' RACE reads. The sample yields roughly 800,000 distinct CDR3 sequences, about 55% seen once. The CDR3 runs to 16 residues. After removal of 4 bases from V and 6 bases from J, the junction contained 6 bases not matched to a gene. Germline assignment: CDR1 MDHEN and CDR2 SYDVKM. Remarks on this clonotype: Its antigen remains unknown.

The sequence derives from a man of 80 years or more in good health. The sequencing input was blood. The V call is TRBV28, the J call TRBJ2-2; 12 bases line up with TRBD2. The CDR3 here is CASSSRLAGVSGELFF. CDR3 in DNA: TGTGCCAGCAGTTCCCGACTAGCGGGAGTGTCCGGGGAGCTGTTTTTT. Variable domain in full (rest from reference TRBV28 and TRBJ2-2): DVKVTQSSRYLVKRTGEKVFLECVQDMDHENMFWYRQDPGLGLRLIYFSYDVKMKEKGDIPEGYSVSREKKERFSLILESASTNQTSMYLCASSSRLAGVSGELFFGEGSRLTVL.